This TCR beta chain was found in a study of shared clonotypes between healthy human individuals. The CDR3 totals 16 residues. Germline V CDR1 and CDR2: SGHRS, YFSETQ. With 0 bases removed from V and 4 bases from J, the gap between germline ends came to 14 bases. The protocol was immunoSEQ multiplex PCR, while the TCRdb copy is restricted to in-frame clones and leaves out a portion. The sample gives roughly 2.4 million clones, roughly 95% of which show up once; 0.1% to 0.15% is in the top ten. The sequence came from a young man in good health. Specimen: naive CD4+ T cells sorted from blood. As for subset: CD45RA+ positively selected. The V gene is TRBV5-1, the J gene TRBJ2-1; D gene uncertain. The CDR3 region has the DNA TGCGCCAGCAGCTTGGGTCGGGCACTCCCTTACAATGAGCAGTTCTTC. This codes for CASSLGRALPYNEQFF. Full variable domain (remainder filled in from reference TRBV5-1 and TRBJ2-1): KAGVTQTPRYLIKTRGQQVTLSCSPISGHRSVSWYQQTPGQGLQFLFEYFSETQRNKGNFPGRFSGRQFSNSRSEMNVSTLELGDSALYLCASSLGRALPYNEQFFGPGTRLTVL.